The source of this T cell receptor beta chain is a study of blood T cell repertoires in COVID-19. This CDR3 has 16 amino acids. Trimming took 0 bases from V and 1 from J, leaving 12 bases between them. The V gene's germline CDR1 is MGHRA and CDR2 YSYEKL. Generated by immunoSEQ multiplex PCR, the TCRdb table keeps only in-frame clones and is missing some. The repertoire has 100,000 or so clones, about 80% of them found once; the top ten carry roughly a fifth. The chain recombines TRBV4-1 with TRBJ2-5; weak D call: TRBD2 (7 bases). This clonotype was sampled from a woman in her sixties or seventies with acute or convalescent COVID-19. The sample comprised peripheral blood. The CDR3 here is CASSQEGRGGQETQYF. The CDR3 nucleotides read TGCGCCAGCAGCCAAGAGGGGAGGGGGGGCCAAGAGACCCAGTACTTC.